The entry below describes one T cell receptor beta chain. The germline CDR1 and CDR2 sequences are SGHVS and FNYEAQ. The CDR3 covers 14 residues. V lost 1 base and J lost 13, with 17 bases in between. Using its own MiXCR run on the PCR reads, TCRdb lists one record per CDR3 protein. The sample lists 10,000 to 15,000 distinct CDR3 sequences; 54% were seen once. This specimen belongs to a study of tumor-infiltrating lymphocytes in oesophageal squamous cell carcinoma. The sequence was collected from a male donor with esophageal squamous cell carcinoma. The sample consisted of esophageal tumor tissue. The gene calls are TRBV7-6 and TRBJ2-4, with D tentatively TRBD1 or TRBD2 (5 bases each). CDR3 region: CASSLGGNYNEQYF. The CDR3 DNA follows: TGTGCCAGCAGCTTAGGGGGGAACTACAATGAGCAGTACTTC.